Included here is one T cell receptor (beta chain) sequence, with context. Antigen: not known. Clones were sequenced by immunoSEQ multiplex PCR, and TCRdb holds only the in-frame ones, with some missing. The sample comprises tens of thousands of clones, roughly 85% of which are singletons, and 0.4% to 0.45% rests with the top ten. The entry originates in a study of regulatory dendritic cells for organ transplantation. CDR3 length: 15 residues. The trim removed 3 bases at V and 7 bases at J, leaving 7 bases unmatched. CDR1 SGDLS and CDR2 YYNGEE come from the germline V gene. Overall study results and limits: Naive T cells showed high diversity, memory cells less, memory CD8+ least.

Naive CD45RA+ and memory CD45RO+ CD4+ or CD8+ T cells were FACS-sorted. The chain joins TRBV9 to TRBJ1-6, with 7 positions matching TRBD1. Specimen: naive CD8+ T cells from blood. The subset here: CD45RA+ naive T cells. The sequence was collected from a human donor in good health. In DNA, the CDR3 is TGTGCCAGCAGCGAAAGACAGGGTAGCAATTCACCCCTCCACTTT. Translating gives CASSERQGSNSPLHF. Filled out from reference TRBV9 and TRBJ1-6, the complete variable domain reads DSGVTQTPKHLITATGQRVTLRCSPRSGDLSVYWYQQSLDQGLQFLIQYYNGEERAKGNILERFSAQQFPDLHSELNLSSLELGDSALYFCASSERQGSNSPLHFGNGTRLTVT.